This is a list of T cell receptor beta chains from one sample in a study of blood T cell repertoires in COVID-19. Produced via immunoSEQ multiplex PCR; TCRdb's table is partial and in-frame only. This table has approximately 310,000 clones, less than 85% appearing once. The specimen was PBMCs or T cells enriched from blood (not recorded which). These TCRs come from a woman in her 30s who had been exposed to COVID-19. Each CDR3 is given with its conserved first and last residue. The D gene is left open where the match is weak. Expanded clones get a size class; other rows say once, few or many, or leave the size out.

>-|once|TRBJ2-1|TRBV18
CASSQQTGGDEQFF
TGTGCCAGCTCGCAACAAACAGGAGGGGATGAGCAGTTCTTC
>-|-|TRBJ1-2|TRBV11-2
CASSLGEEYGYTF
TGTGCCAGCAGCCTGGGGGAGGAGTATGGCTACACCTTC
>-|-|TRBJ1-3|TRBV15
CATSDTSSGNTIYF
TGTGCCACCAGCGACACGAGCTCTGGAAACACCATATATTTT
>TRBD2|-|TRBJ2-1|TRBV7-3
CASSLRLAGNNEQFF
TGTGCCAGCAGCCTCCGACTAGCGGGCAACAATGAGCAGTTCTTC
>TRBD1|-|TRBJ2-5|TRBV7-2
CASSLTSGTGQETQYF
TGTGCCAGCAGCTTAACATCCGGGACAGGCCAAGAGACCCAGTACTTC
>TRBD2|-|TRBJ2-1|TRBV7-2
CASSLGTSGRAVDTFF
TGTGCCAGCAGCTTAGGGACTAGCGGGAGGGCCGTCGACACGTTCTTC
>TRBD2|-|TRBJ2-2|TRBV6-5
CASASGGGPPGELFF
TGTGCCAGCGCTAGCGGGGGGGGCCCCCCCGGGGAGCTGTTTTTT
>TRBD2|-|TRBJ2-7|TRBV5-4
CASSSGLVAYEQYF
TGTGCCAGCAGCTCCGGACTAGTCGCGTACGAGCAGTACTTC
>TRBD1|few|TRBJ1-2|TRBV9
CASSAQPGQGTGYTF
TGTGCCAGCAGCGCTCAACCGGGACAGGGGACTGGCTACACCTTC
>-|-|TRBJ1-6|TRBV6-5
CASSIPLRGSPLHF
TGTGCCAGCAGTATACCTCTACGGGGGTCACCCCTCCACTTT
>TRBD1|-|TRBJ2-1|TRBV7-7
CASSQDRGTNNEQFF
TGTGCTAGCAGCCAGGACAGGGGGACTAACAATGAGCAGTTCTTC
>TRBD2|-|TRBJ2-7|TRBV7-3
CASSLFAPSGLLASEQYF
TGTGCCAGCAGCTTATTCGCCCCTAGCGGACTGTTAGCGTCCGAGCAGTACTTC
>-|-|TRBJ2-1|TRBV9
CASSVSGDSYNEQFF
TGTGCCAGCAGCGTTAGCGGAGACTCCTACAATGAGCAGTTCTTC
>TRBD2|-|TRBJ2-3|TRBV28
CASSLWTSGTYTDTQYF
TGTGCCAGCAGTCTCTGGACTAGCGGGACATACACAGATACGCAGTATTTT
>TRBD1|-|TRBJ2-7|TRBV28
CATLTGGAEQYF
TGTGCCACCCTGACAGGGGGCGCCGAGCAGTACTTC
>TRBD1|-|TRBJ1-2|TRBV30
CAWSEQGEHGYGYTF
TGTGCCTGGAGTGAACAGGGGGAGCATGGCTATGGCTACACCTTC
>-|-|TRBJ2-6|TRBV19
CASRAGSLNSGANVLTF
TGTGCCAGTAGGGCCGGGTCATTAAACTCTGGGGCCAACGTCCTGACTTTC